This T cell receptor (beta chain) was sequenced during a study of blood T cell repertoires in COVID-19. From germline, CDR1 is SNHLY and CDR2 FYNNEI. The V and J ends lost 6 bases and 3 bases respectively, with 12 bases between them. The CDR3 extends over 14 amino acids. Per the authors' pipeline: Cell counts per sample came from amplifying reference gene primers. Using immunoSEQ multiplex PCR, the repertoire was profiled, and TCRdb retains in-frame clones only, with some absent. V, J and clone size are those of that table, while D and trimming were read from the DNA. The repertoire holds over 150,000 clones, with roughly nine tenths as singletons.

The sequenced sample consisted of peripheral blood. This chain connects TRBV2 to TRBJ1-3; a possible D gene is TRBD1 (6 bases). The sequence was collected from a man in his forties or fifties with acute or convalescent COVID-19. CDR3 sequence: CASSSGTYGNTIYF. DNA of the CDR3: TGTGCCAGCAGCTCCGGGACATATGGAAACACCATATATTTT.